These 6 T cell receptor beta chains originate from one sample sequenced in a study of beta chain features in type 1 diabetes. Notes on the study in general: Patients with Type 1 diabetes showed moderately but significantly shorter TCRB CDR3s in all four CD4+ subsets.

The authors reverse transcribed all of the isolated RNA, so sequencing captured expressed TCRB transcripts. Repertoires were generated with immunoSEQ multiplex PCR, while TCRdb's copy carries only in-frame clones and drops some. The table lists around 600,000 clones, over 10% of them singletons. These receptors have no known antigen. Specimen: naive CD4+ T cells from blood. The receptors originated from a man in his thirties or forties with type 1 diabetes.

The chain is built from TRBV18 and TRBJ1-3; TRBD1 might be the D (6 bases). CDR1 is KGHSH and CDR2 is LQKENI in the germline V gene. Trimming shortened V by 3 bases and J by 0 bases, and 21 bases separated the two germline ends. CDR3 size: 19 residues. CDR3 sequence: CASSPYVQGSSSSGNTIYF. Here the CDR3 DNA reads TGTGCCAGCTCACCGTATGTCCAGGGGTCCTCTAGCTCTGGAAACACCATATATTTT.

Only a few counts were recorded for this clone. The chain employs TRBV27 and TRBJ1-5, with unresolved D. V was shortened by 2 bases and J by 1 base, with 6 bases between the two germline ends. The CDR3 loop spans 14 amino acids. The germline gives CDR1 MNHEY, CDR2 SMNVEV (reference sequence). CDR3 residues: CASSLAWSNQPQHF. The CDR3 coding sequence is TGTGCCAGCAGTTTAGCGTGGAGCAATCAGCCCCAGCATTTT.

The chain's CDR3 is CASSLLGQGPYGYTF. For the CDR3, the DNA is TGTGCCAGCAGTCTCCTGGGACAAGGCCCTTATGGCTACACCTTC. The chain couples TRBV2 to TRBJ1-2, with a possible D match to TRBD1 (6 bases). The CDR3 sequence is 15 residues long. The germline V gene has CDR1 SNHLY and CDR2 FYNNEI. V was cut by 5 bases and J by 5 bases, with 18 bases left in between.

This clone has more than one count but fewer than ten. The chain employs TRBV30 and TRBJ1-5; D not certain. The CDR3 consists of 13 residues. The germline gives CDR1 GTSNPN, CDR2 SVGIG (reference sequence). The ends were cut back, 1 base at V and 5 bases at J, with 9 bases in the middle. CDR3 region: CAWSEDTHQPQHF. The CDR3 DNA reads as TGTGCCTGGAGTGAGGATACTCATCAGCCCCAGCATTTT.

Notes on this clone: The sample contains more than one DNA sequence encoding this CDR3. The CDR3 bases are TGTGCCAGCAGCCTCTGGGGGAATCAGCCCCAGCATTTT. The encoded protein is CASSLWGNQPQHF. The rearrangement uses TRBV7-9 and TRBJ1-5; a possible D gene is TRBD1 (5 bases). The CDR3 spans 13 residues. V was clipped by 5 bases and J by 4 bases, with 9 bases between them. The germline CDR1 and CDR2 sequences are SEHNR and FQNEAQ (reference sequence). Full variable domain (outside the CDR3, taken from reference TRBV7-9 and TRBJ1-5): DTGVSQNPRHKITKRGQNVTFRCDPISEHNRLYWYRQTLGQGPEFLTYFQNEAQLEKSRLLSDRFSAERPKGSFSTLEIQRTEQGDSAMYLCASSLWGNQPQHFGDGTRLSIL.

In this sample, this clone turned up a few times. The V gene is TRBV7-8, the J gene TRBJ2-7; D possibly corresponds to TRBD2 (6 bases). Germline V gene data show CDR1 as SGHVS and CDR2 as FQNEAQ. V dropped 5 bases and J dropped 6 bases, with 17 bases sitting between them. This CDR3 is 14 amino acids long. CDR3 sequence reads: CASSPLFGEVEQYF. The DNA of the CDR3 is TGTGCCAGCAGCCCCCTCTTTGGGGAGGTCGAGCAGTACTTC.